This T cell receptor (beta chain) was recovered during a study of blood T cell repertoires in COVID-19. The germline gives CDR1 SNHLY, CDR2 FYNNEI. This CDR3 is 15 amino acids long. Trimming took 5 bases from V and 3 from J; bases not matched to a gene: 10. Sequencing was performed with immunoSEQ multiplex PCR; in TCRdb, only in-frame clones are kept and a portion is missing. The sample lists roughly 140,000 clones, around 81% occurring once. The material sequenced was PBMCs or T cells enriched from blood (not recorded which). The TCR was taken from a woman between 35 and 50 years old who had recovered from COVID-19. This chain links TRBV2 with TRBJ2-7; 7 bases map to TRBD1. CDR3 sequence (DNA): TGTGCCAGCAGTCGTAGTACAGGGGACGTCTACGAGCAGTACTTC. Amino acids: CASSRSTGDVYEQYF.